A single sample is the source of the 10 T cell receptor beta chains below, sequenced in a study of cytomegalovirus exposure and HLA in healthy donors. The PCR made use of 60 Vbeta and 13 Jbeta primers. TCRdb's copy holds only in-frame clones and misses some; the assay was immunoSEQ multiplex PCR. The table shows more than 150,000 clones, with around 82% occurring only once. Sequences were obtained from PBMCs. All receptors come from a woman between 50 and 59 years old in good health and CMV-seropositive.

This chain connects TRBV2 to TRBJ1-6, with 9 bases lining up with TRBD1. The CDR3 spans 15 residues. V gave up 3 bases and J gave up 10 bases; unmatched junction bases: 7. Germline CDR1 SNHLY, CDR2 FYNNEI. The DNA of the CDR3 is TGTGCCAGCAGTGATCAAGGGACAGGGTGGTCACCCCTCCACTTT. Amino acids: CASSDQGTGWSPLHF.

The chain links TRBV5-1 to TRBJ2-7; D might be TRBD1 (5 bases). The CDR3 has 11 amino acids. Germline-derived CDR1 and CDR2 are SGHRS and YFSETQ. The V end lost 4 bases, the J end lost 6 bases, and 8 bases lay between the germline ends. The DNA for the CDR3 is TGCGCCAGCAGCCTCGACAGCGAGCAGTACTTC. The encoded protein is CASSLDSEQYF.

This clone is a singleton in its sample. The chain employs TRBV7-3 and TRBJ2-3, with no clear D. The CDR3 runs 15 residues. V lost 1 base and J lost 0, with 8 bases in between. Germline V lookup: CDR1 SGHTA, CDR2 FQGTGA. Written as DNA, the CDR3 is TGTGCCAGCAGCTTAATCGGTGTTAGCACAGATACGCAGTATTTT. It codes for CASSLIGVSTDTQYF.

Comment on this clone: Other DNA variants within this sample encode the same CDR3. V is TRBV7-2 and J is TRBJ2-1; 8 bases are shared with TRBD2. Trimming cost V 5 bases and J 3 bases; bases outside gene matches: 9. The CDR3 is made up of 16 amino acids. Germline CDR1 is SGHTA and CDR2 is FQGNSA. The CDR3 here is CASSPPGGGRYNEQFF. The CDR3 coding sequence is TGTGCCAGCAGCCCCCCCGGGGGGGGCCGCTACAATGAGCAGTTCTTC. The full variable domain, its missing parts supplied by reference TRBV7-2 and TRBJ2-1, is GAGVSQSPSNKVTEKGKDVELRCDPISGHTALYWYRQSLGQGLEFLIYFQGNSAPDKSGLPSDRFSAERTGGSVSTLTIQRTQQEDSAVYLCASSPPGGGRYNEQFFGPGTRLTVL.

This chain uses TRBV5-1 with TRBJ2-3; a weak D match, TRBD2 (5 bases). Germline lookup yields CDR1 SGHRS and CDR2 YFSETQ. The CDR3 spans 17 residues. V lost 2 bases, J lost 1 base, and 17 bases lay in between. In DNA, the CDR3 is TGCGCCAGCAGCTTATTTTTAGATGCGCGGGGCACAGATACGCAGTATTTT. This translates into CASSLFLDARGTDTQYF.

The rearrangement joins TRBV15 to TRBJ2-7; D perhaps matches TRBD1 (5 bases). Germline V gene sequence: CDR1 LNHNV, CDR2 YYDKDF (reference sequence). This CDR3 has 12 amino acids. Trimming cost V 9 bases and J 7 bases, with 16 bases left between them. The CDR3 loop is CATSQGFWEQYF. The CDR3 DNA sequence: TGTGCCACATCCCAGGGTTTTTGGGAGCAGTACTTC.

This clone has only a few counts. The chain joins TRBV5-4 to TRBJ1-2; D is perhaps TRBD1 (5 bases). Trimming cost V 4 bases and J 0 bases, with 16 bases left between them. Germline CDR1 reads SGHNT; CDR2 reads YYREEE (reference sequence). CDR3 length equals 16 residues. CDR3 coding DNA: TGTGCCAGCAGCACAAGGGCGGGGCCTCCTAACTATGGCTACACCTTC. Translation gives CASSTRAGPPNYGYTF.

The chain carries TRBV9 and TRBJ2-3, with 9 bases matching TRBD2. With 4 bases clipped from V and 1 base from J, the junction kept 13 bases outside the gene matches. Germline CDR1 is SGDLS and CDR2 is YYNGEE. The CDR3 has 18 residues. CDR3 amino acids: CASSPGGAGGRRTDTQYF. The CDR3 DNA reads TGTGCCAGCAGCCCCGGGGGTGCGGGGGGGCGTCGCACAGATACGCAGTATTTT.

This rearrangement joins TRBV5-6 to TRBJ2-7; the D gene is possibly TRBD2 (6 bases). Trimming took 4 bases from V and 6 from J, leaving 14 bases between them. Germline V lookup: CDR1 SGHDT, CDR2 YYEEEE. There are 13 residues in the CDR3. The CDR3 nucleotides read TGTGCCAGCAGCCTACGACGGACTACCGAGCAGTACTTC. It codes for CASSLRRTTEQYF.

The V and J genes are TRBV6-1 and TRBJ2-7; D perhaps matches TRBD1 (6 bases). This CDR3 region has 16 residues. Germline V gene lookup returns CDR1 MNHNS and CDR2 SASEGT. The V gene lost 0 bases and the J gene lost 3 bases, with 15 bases spanning the gap. The CDR3 sequence is CASSEARGIPDYEQYF. The CDR3 DNA follows: TGTGCCAGCAGTGAAGCTAGGGGGATACCCGACTACGAGCAGTACTTC.